This T cell receptor beta chain was sequenced in a study of blood T cell repertoires in COVID-19 (dated by TCRdb to 2020 to 2021). Some background on the complete study: Samples covering the acute and convalescent phases of COVID-19 were provided by collaborators in the United States, Italy and Spain. The prospective study material was composed of cDNA or gDNA derived from T cells, B-cell-depleted T cells, or PBMCs. Subjects who had been exposed to COVID-19, were actively infected with it, or had recovered from it provided the deeply sampled blood TCRbeta repertoires that made up the dataset. The repertoires were released in a freely available public database meant as a resource for research on the immune response to SARS-CoV-2. The samples were drawn from two sources: the first 160 participants of the ongoing ImmuneRACE study, and 1,000 to 1,500 subjects contributed by 6 global collaborators. A de-identified subject ID, COVID-19 status, age in years and sex were almost always included in the sample metadata. Where HLA class I and class II types were available, the types were taken from metadata supplied by the sample provider, not from assay-based typing. Results the study describes overall, beyond this receptor: Clinical and demographic metadata were provided uncurated, with the amount varying by source and participant.

A word on this clone: The target of this receptor is not known. No much larger clone exists at a distance of one base, and base qualities are not known.

A second Seattle source provided samples from volunteer blood donors who had recovered from COVID-19. Each collaborating institution followed its own protocols to collect whole blood in K2EDTA tubes. For TCRbeta analysis, collaborators shipped samples as frozen whole blood, isolated PBMCs, or DNA extracted from either of those sample types. The germline V gene supplies CDR1 MNHEY and CDR2 SVGAGI. The CDR3 holds 13 amino acids from the cysteine to the phenylalanine. The only DNA kept is the CDR3, 39 bases in frame from the first base. Trimming leaves V shorter by 7 bases and J shorter by 6 bases, with the junction holding 3 bases beyond the gene matches. TCRbeta CDR3 regions were amplified from genomic DNA by means of the immunoSEQ Assay, a bias-controlled multiplex PCR. The authors' pipeline ran thus. The number of nucleated cells in each sample was estimated by amplification of reference gene primers within the assay. To quantify the absolute abundance of each unique TCRbeta CDR3 rearrangement, sequence reads were collapsed and filtered. For each sample, productive Simpson clonality was calculated as the square root of Simpson's diversity index over productive rearrangements. TCRdb retrieved this table from immuneACCESS and kept in-frame rearrangements only. Not all clones are present; in checked studies, unresolved V genes account for under half, and no reason is known for the remainder. D and trimming were read from the DNA, whereas the V and J calls and clone size are those reported in that table. In all, the sample holds roughly 280,000 clones, and roughly 87% of those were seen once. The ten largest clones take up 2.2% of the sample.

What was sequenced was peripheral blood. The sequence was collected from a woman aged 50 to 60 who had recovered from COVID-19. The rearranged segments are TRBV6-5 and TRBJ1-6; 7 middle bases align to TRBD1. The sequence in DNA is TGTGCCAGCACCGGACAGGTTAATTCACCCCTCCACTTT. Its translation is CASTGQVNSPLHF.